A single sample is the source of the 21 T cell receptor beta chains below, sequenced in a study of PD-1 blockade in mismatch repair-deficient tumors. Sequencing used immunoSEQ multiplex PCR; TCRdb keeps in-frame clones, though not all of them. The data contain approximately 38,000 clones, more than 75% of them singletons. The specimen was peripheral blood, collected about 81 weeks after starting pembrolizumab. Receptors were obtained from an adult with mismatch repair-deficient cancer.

The CDR3 nucleotides are TGTGCCAGCAGCTCTAGGTTATCCGGGACTAGCGAGAACTACGAGCAGTACTTC. This sequence encodes CASSSRLSGTSENYEQYF. V is TRBV11-2 and J is TRBJ2-7, with 10 bases fitting TRBD2. With V trimmed by 4 bases and J by 3 bases, 15 bases remained unmatched. Germline CDR1 is SGHAT and CDR2 is FQNNGV. The CDR3 sequence is 18 residues long.

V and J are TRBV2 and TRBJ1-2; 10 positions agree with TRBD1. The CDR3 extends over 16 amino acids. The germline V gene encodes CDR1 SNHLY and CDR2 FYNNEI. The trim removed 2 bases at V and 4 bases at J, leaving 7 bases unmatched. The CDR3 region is CASSENPGQGTYGYTF. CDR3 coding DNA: TGTGCCAGCAGTGAAAACCCGGGACAGGGGACCTATGGCTACACCTTC. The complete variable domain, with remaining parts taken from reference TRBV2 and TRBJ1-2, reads EPEVTQTPSHQVTQMGQEVILRCVPISNHLYFYWYRQILGQKVEFLVSFYNNEISEKSEIFDDQFSVERPDGSNFTLKIRSTKLEDSAMYFCASSENPGQGTYGYTFGSGTRLTVV.

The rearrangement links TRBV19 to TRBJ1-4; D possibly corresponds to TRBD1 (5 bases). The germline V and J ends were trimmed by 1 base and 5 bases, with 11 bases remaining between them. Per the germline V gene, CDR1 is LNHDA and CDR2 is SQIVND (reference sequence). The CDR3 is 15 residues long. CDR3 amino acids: CASSIGDGENEKLFF. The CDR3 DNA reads TGTGCCAGTAGTATAGGGGACGGTGAGAATGAAAAACTGTTTTTT.

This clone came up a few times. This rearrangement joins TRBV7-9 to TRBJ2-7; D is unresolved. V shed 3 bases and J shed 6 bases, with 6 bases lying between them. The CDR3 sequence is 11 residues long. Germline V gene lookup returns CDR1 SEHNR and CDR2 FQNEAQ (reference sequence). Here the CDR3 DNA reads TGTGCCAGCAGCTTGGACGGCGAGCAGTACTTC. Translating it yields CASSLDGEQYF.

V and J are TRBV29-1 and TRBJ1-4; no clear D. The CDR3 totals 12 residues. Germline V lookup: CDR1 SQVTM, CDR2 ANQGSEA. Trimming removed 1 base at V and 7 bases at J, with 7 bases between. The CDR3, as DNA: TGCAGCGTTGAAGGGGATCGTGAAAAACTGTTTTTT. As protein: CSVEGDREKLFF.

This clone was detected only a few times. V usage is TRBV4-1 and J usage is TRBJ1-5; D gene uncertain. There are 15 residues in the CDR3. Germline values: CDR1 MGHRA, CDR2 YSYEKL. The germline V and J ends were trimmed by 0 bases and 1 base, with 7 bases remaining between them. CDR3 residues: CASSQDNLSNQPQHF. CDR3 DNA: TGCGCCAGCAGCCAAGATAACCTAAGCAATCAGCCCCAGCATTTT.

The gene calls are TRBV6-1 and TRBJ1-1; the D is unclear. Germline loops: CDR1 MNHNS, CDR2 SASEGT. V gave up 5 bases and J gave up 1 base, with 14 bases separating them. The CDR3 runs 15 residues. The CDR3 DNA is TGTGCCAGCAGTTCGGCCCGGGCGGGGAACACTGAAGCTTTCTTT. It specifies CASSSARAGNTEAFF.

In DNA form, the CDR3 reads TGTGCCAGTAAAGACGGGGGGACAGGGAACTACGAGCAGTACTTC. The encoded protein is CASKDGGTGNYEQYF. This rearrangement joins TRBV19 to TRBJ2-7, with 9 positions matching TRBD1. This CDR3 contains 15 residues. Germline values: CDR1 LNHDA, CDR2 SQIVND (reference sequence). J lost 3 bases, V lost 7 bases, and 10 bases had no gene match.

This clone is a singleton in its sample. Written as DNA, the CDR3 is TGTGCCAGCAGCCTAGGCAGCGGCGGTGAGCAGTTCTTC. Translation gives CASSLGSGGEQFF. The chain uses TRBV11-1 and TRBJ2-1; TRBD2 is a possible D gene (5 bases). CDR1 SGHAT and CDR2 FQDESV come from the germline V gene (reference sequence). The CDR3 covers 13 residues. V was shortened by 5 bases and J by 9 bases, with 14 bases between the two germline ends.

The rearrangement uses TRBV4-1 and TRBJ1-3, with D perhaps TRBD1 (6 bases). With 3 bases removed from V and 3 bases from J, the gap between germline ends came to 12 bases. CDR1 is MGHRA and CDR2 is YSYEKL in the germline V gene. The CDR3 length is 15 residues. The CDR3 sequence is CASSHNQQGGNTIYF. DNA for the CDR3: TGCGCCAGCAGCCATAACCAACAGGGTGGAAACACCATATATTTT.

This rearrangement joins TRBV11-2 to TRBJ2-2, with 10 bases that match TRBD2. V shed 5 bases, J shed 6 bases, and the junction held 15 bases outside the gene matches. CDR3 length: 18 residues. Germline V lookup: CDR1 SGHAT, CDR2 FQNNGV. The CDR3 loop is CASSLGGLASLGAGELFF. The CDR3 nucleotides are TGTGCCAGCAGCCTGGGGGGACTAGCGTCATTAGGCGCCGGGGAGCTGTTTTTT.

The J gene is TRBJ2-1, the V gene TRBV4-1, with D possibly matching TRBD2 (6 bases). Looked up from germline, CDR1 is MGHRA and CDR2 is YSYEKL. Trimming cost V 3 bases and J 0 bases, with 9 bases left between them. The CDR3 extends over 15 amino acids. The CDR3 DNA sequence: TGCGCCAGCAGCCACCGGCGGGACTCCTACAATGAGCAGTTCTTC. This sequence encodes CASSHRRDSYNEQFF.

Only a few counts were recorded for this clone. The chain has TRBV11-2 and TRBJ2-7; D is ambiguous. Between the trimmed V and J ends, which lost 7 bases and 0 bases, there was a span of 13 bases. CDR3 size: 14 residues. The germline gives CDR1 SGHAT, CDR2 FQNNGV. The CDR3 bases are TGTGCCAGCACCTTCGGACCCAACTCCTACGAGCAGTACTTC. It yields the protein CASTFGPNSYEQYF.

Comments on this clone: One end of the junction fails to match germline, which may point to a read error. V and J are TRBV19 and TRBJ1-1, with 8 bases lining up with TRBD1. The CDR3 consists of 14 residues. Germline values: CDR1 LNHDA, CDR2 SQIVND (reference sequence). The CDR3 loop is CASSLETGDTEAFF. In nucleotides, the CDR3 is TGTGCCAGTAGTCTAGAGACAGGGGACACTGAAGCTTTCTTT. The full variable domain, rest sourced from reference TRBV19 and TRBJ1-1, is DGGITQSPKYLFRKEGQNVTLSCEQNLNHDAMYWYRQDPGQGLRLIYYSQIVNDFQKGDIAEGYSVSREKKESFPLTVTSAQKNPTAFYLCASSLETGDTEAFFGQGTRLTVV.

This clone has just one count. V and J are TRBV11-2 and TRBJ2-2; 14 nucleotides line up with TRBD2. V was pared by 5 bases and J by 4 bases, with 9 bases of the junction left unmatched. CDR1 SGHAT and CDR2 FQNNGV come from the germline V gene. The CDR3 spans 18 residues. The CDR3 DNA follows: TGTGCCAGCAGCCCGAGACTAGCGGGAGGGTTGATCACCGGGGAGCTGTTTTTT. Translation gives CASSPRLAGGLITGELFF.

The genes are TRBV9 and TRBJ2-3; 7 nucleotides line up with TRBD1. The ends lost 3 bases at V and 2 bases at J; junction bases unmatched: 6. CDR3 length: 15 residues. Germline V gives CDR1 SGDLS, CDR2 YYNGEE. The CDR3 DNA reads TGTGCCAGCAGCGCCACCGGGACAGACACAGATACGCAGTATTTT. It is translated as CASSATGTDTDTQYF.

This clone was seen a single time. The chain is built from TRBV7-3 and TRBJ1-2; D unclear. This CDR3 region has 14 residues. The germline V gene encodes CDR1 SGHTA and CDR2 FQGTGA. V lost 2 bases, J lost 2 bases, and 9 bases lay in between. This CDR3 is CASSLDPTNYGYTF. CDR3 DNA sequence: TGTGCCAGCAGCTTAGACCCGACGAACTATGGCTACACCTTC.

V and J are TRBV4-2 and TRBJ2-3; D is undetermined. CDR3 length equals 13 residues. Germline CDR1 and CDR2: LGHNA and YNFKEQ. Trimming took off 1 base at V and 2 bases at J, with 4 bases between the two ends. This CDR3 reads CASSQVFTDTQYF. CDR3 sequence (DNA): TGTGCCAGCAGCCAAGTCTTCACAGATACGCAGTATTTT.

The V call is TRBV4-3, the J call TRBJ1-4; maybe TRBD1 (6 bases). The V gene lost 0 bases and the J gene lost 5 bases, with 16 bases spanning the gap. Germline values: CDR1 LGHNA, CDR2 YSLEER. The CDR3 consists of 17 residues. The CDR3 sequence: CASSQDLGMTGNEKLFF. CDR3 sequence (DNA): TGCGCCAGCAGCCAAGATCTGGGGATGACAGGAAATGAAAAACTGTTTTTT.

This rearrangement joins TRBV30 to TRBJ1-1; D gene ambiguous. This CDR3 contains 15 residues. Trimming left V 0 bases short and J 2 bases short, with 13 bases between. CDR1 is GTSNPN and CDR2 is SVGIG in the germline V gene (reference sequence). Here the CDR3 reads CAWSVDRFDNTEAFF. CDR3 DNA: TGTGCCTGGAGTGTAGATCGGTTTGATAACACTGAAGCTTTCTTT.

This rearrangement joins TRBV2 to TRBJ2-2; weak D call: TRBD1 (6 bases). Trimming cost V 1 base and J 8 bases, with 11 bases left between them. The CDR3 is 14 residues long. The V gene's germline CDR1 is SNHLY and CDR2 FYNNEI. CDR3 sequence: CASSEDQGSGELFF. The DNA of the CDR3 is TGTGCCAGCAGTGAAGACCAGGGGTCTGGGGAGCTGTTTTTT.